One sample yielded the 20 T cell receptor beta chains listed below, sequenced in a study of shared clonotypes between healthy human individuals (dated by TCRdb to the early 2020s). The library was obtained by the immunoSEQ multiplex PCR assay. This immuneACCESS table, as held by TCRdb, lists in-frame sequences with V and J called but not all clones. Of the missing ones, under half trace to an unresolved V gene in checked studies; the others have no known cause. Recorded for this sample are 980,000 or so clones; approximately 80% of them occurred a single time. The biggest ten clones account for 1.5% of the sample. Sequencing was performed on memory CD4+ T cells sorted from blood. This specimen's cell subset or site label, per the study, means: CD45RA-negative fraction. These receptors all come from a man between 18 and 29 years old in good health.

The rearrangement uses TRBV19 and TRBJ2-2; D perhaps matches TRBD2 (5 bases). CDR1 LNHDA and CDR2 SQIVND come from the germline V gene (reference sequence). Deletions cut 5 bases from V and 1 base from J, with 14 bases between. The CDR3 length is 16 residues. The CDR3 protein is CASSAPGIRNTGELFF. The CDR3 bases are TGTGCCAGTAGTGCCCCGGGAATTAGGAACACCGGGGAGCTGTTTTTT.

This clone was counted once. CDR3 sequence reads: CASSGWETQYF. In DNA form, the CDR3 reads TGTGCCAGCTCAGGGTGGGAGACCCAGTACTTC. This chain links TRBV18 with TRBJ2-5; D unclear. The germline V and J ends were trimmed by 5 bases and 5 bases, with 6 bases remaining between them. CDR1 and CDR2 (germline): KGHSH, LQKENI. The CDR3 spans 11 residues. Full variable domain (missing parts from reference TRBV18 and TRBJ2-5): NAGVMQNPRHLVRRRGQEARLRCSPMKGHSHVYWYRQLPEEGLKFMVYLQKENIIDESGMPKERFSAEFPKEGPSILRIQQVVRGDSAAYFCASSGWETQYFGPGTRLLVL.

V usage is TRBV28 and J usage is TRBJ1-2; D unresolved. Trimming took off 5 bases at V and 5 bases at J, with 12 bases between the two ends. Germline V gene data show CDR1 as MDHEN and CDR2 as SYDVKM. The CDR3 has 13 residues. This chain's CDR3 is CASSHAQGYGYTF. The CDR3 nucleotides are TGTGCCAGCAGTCATGCCCAAGGGTATGGCTACACCTTC.

This chain joins TRBV10-3 and TRBJ2-1; 12 bases line up with TRBD2. V dropped 4 bases and J dropped 6; count of bases not matched to a gene: 4. CDR3 length equals 15 residues. From germline, CDR1 is ENHRY and CDR2 SYGVKD. The CDR3 DNA is TGTGCCATCAGTGGTGGACTAGCGGGACTCAATGAGCAGTTCTTC. Amino acids: CAISGGLAGLNEQFF.

The genes are TRBV10-3 and TRBJ1-1, with D possibly TRBD1 on 5 matching bases. Per the germline V gene, CDR1 is ENHRY and CDR2 is SYGVKD. The V gene lost 3 bases and the J gene lost 4 bases, with 9 bases spanning the gap. The length of the CDR3 is 13 residues. The CDR3 DNA is TGTGCCATCAGTGACTGGGGGAGCACTGAAGCTTTCTTT. It codes for CAISDWGSTEAFF.

The genes are TRBV27 and TRBJ2-3; no firm D call. The CDR3 contains 16 residues. The V gene's germline CDR1 is MNHEY and CDR2 SMNVEV (reference sequence). V was trimmed by 7 bases and J by 2 bases, leaving 19 bases between them. DNA of the CDR3: TGTGCCAGCAAACGCGCGAAGGCTACTCCCACAGATACGCAGTATTTT. It codes for CASKRAKATPTDTQYF.

The chain couples TRBV7-2 to TRBJ2-2; 9 bases line up with TRBD2. V shed 4 bases and J 5 bases; nucleotides not matched to a gene: 8. CDR1 SGHTA and CDR2 FQGNSA come from the germline V gene. CDR3 length: 16 amino acids. The CDR3 reads CASSSLLAGVTGELFF. In DNA form, the CDR3 reads TGTGCCAGCAGCTCACTACTAGCGGGCGTAACCGGGGAGCTGTTTTTT. The whole variable domain, filled in from reference TRBV7-2 and TRBJ2-2, reads GAGVSQSPSNKVTEKGKDVELRCDPISGHTALYWYRQSLGQGLEFLIYFQGNSAPDKSGLPSDRFSAERTGGSVSTLTIQRTQQEDSAVYLCASSSLLAGVTGELFFGEGSRLTVL.

The chain has TRBV18 and TRBJ2-2; 7 nucleotides agree with TRBD1. This CDR3 has 14 amino acids. V lost 4 bases to trimming and J lost 6 bases; unmatched junction nucleotides: 5. Germline V gene sequence: CDR1 KGHSH, CDR2 LQKENI. The CDR3 region is CASSLGQSAGELFF. The CDR3, as DNA: TGTGCCAGCTCACTGGGACAGTCGGCCGGGGAGCTGTTTTTT.

The chain combines TRBV7-6 with TRBJ2-7; D may correspond to TRBD1 or TRBD2 (5 bases each). Germline CDR1 and CDR2: SGHVS and FNYEAQ. Trimming removed 5 bases at V and 2 bases at J, with 13 bases between. The CDR3 consists of 14 residues. CDR3 bases: TGTGCCAGCAGCCCGCTACGGGGCCCCTACGAGCAGTACTTC. Protein product: CASSPLRGPYEQYF.

On this clone itself: Additional DNA sequences in this sample encode the identical CDR3. The V and J genes are TRBV30 and TRBJ1-5; possibly TRBD1 for D (6 bases). V was cut by 0 bases and J by 2 bases, with 8 bases left in between. Germline V lookup: CDR1 GTSNPN, CDR2 SVGIG (reference sequence). The CDR3 totals 14 residues. CDR3 protein: CAWSVSGGNQPQHF. For the CDR3, the DNA is TGTGCCTGGAGTGTGTCAGGGGGCAATCAGCCCCAGCATTTT.

This chain joins TRBV10-2 and TRBJ1-1; D unclear. V lost 0 bases, J lost 1 base, and 9 bases lay in between. Germline V CDR1 and CDR2: WSHSY, SAAADI. The CDR3 extends over 15 amino acids. CDR3 sequence (DNA): TGCGCCAGCAGTGAGTCGCGAGGCCAGAACACTGAAGCTTTCTTT. This sequence encodes CASSESRGQNTEAFF.

In DNA, the CDR3 is TGTGCCAGTAGTATAAACAGAGGCTACACCTTC. The encoded protein is CASSINRGYTF. The chain links TRBV19 to TRBJ1-2; D not certain. CDR3 length: 11 amino acids. Germline V gives CDR1 LNHDA, CDR2 SQIVND (reference sequence). The V end was cut by 2 bases, the J end by 8 bases, with 6 bases between.

This clone was seen a handful of times. This sequence joins TRBV5-1 and TRBJ1-1, with 8 bases identical to TRBD1. Germline lookup yields CDR1 SGHRS and CDR2 YFSETQ. The trim removed 4 bases at V and 4 bases at J, leaving 6 bases unmatched. This CDR3 contains 14 residues. CDR3 bases: TGCGCCAGCAGCCTAGGACAGGGATTCACTGAAGCTTTCTTT. Its translation: CASSLGQGFTEAFF.

The chain is built from TRBV7-9 and TRBJ2-7; D call uncertain. The CDR3 extends over 14 amino acids. V gave up 5 bases and J gave up 6 bases, with 17 bases separating them. Germline assignment: CDR1 SEHNR and CDR2 FQNEAQ (reference sequence). The CDR3 DNA follows: TGTGCCAGCAGCCCTGAGGTGCCAGCGTCCGAGCAGTACTTC. It encodes CASSPEVPASEQYF.

The chain recombines TRBV9 with TRBJ2-1; TRBD2 might be the D (6 bases). V was trimmed by 0 bases and J by 5 bases, leaving 15 bases between them. Per the germline V gene, CDR1 is SGDLS and CDR2 is YYNGEE. This CDR3 has 16 residues. In DNA form, the CDR3 reads TGTGCCAGCAGCGTAGGGAGGGACCGGTGGAACAATGAGCAGTTCTTC. Protein product: CASSVGRDRWNNEQFF.

The chain carries TRBV7-9 and TRBJ2-2; 9 bases line up with TRBD2. In germline, CDR1 is SEHNR, CDR2 FQNEAQ (reference sequence). Unmatched junction bases numbered 6, after V lost 6 bases and J lost 4 bases. There are 15 residues in the CDR3. The CDR3 protein is CASSSSGKGTGELFF. The DNA of the CDR3 is TGTGCCAGCAGTTCTAGCGGGAAGGGCACCGGGGAGCTGTTTTTT.

The chain uses TRBV6-6 and TRBJ2-3; possible D gene TRBD1, 5 bases. From germline, CDR1 is MNHNY and CDR2 SVGAGI (reference sequence). V was shortened by 6 bases and J by 1 base, with 11 bases between the two germline ends. This CDR3 region has 14 residues. CDR3 region: CASRWGEGTDTQYF. The CDR3 DNA follows: TGTGCCAGCAGATGGGGCGAGGGCACAGATACGCAGTATTTT.

V usage is TRBV6-6 and J usage is TRBJ1-2; TRBD1 might be the D (5 bases). This CDR3 has 15 residues. Germline V CDR1 and CDR2: MNHNY, SVGAGI (reference sequence). The V gene lost 8 bases and the J gene lost 8 bases, with 24 bases spanning the gap. CDR3 DNA: TGTGCCAGCGGAAGTTACATGGGCAGGGAGGACGGCTACACCTTC. It codes for CASGSYMGREDGYTF.

The chain couples TRBV18 to TRBJ2-6; D possibly uses TRBD1 or TRBD2 (5 bases each). Trimming shortened V by 2 bases and J by 1 base, and 9 bases separated the two germline ends. Germline assignment: CDR1 KGHSH and CDR2 LQKENI. The CDR3 length is 16 residues. CDR3 sequence reads: CASSPARGSGANVLTF. The CDR3 nucleotides are TGTGCCAGCTCACCAGCGAGGGGATCTGGGGCCAACGTCCTGACTTTC.

The chain recombines TRBV9 with TRBJ1-6, with a weak D call TRBD1 (6 bases). The germline V gene encodes CDR1 SGDLS and CDR2 YYNGEE. The CDR3 runs 15 residues. V was trimmed by 0 bases and J by 6 bases, leaving 10 bases between them. In DNA form, the CDR3 reads TGTGCCAGCAGCGTAGATGGGGGCGGTAATTCACCCCTCCACTTT. This sequence encodes CASSVDGGGNSPLHF.